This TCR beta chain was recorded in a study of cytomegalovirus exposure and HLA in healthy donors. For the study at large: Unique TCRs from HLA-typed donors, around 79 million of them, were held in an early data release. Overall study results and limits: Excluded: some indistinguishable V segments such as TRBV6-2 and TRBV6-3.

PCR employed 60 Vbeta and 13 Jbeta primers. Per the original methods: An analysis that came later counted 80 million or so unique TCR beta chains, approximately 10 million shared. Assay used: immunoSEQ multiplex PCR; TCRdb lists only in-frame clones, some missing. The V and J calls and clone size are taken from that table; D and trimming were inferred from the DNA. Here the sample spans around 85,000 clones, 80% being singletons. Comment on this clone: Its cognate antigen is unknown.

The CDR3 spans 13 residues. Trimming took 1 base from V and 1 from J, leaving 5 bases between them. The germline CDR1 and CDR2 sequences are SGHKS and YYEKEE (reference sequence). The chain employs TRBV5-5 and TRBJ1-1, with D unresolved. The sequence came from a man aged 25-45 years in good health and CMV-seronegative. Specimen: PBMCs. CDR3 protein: CASSLFGNTEAFF. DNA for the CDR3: TGTGCCAGCAGCTTGTTCGGGAACACTGAAGCTTTCTTT.